One T cell receptor (beta chain) is described in this entry. The target antigen is unknown. This record comes from a study of T cell responses to AZD1222 COVID-19 vaccine. Findings and caveats of the study: Donors were chiefly white British, with a greater number of females, and clonal diversity was perhaps underestimated. Increases in Spike-specific TCR breadth and depth were seen after two AZD1222 doses. Regions 160-218 and 743-854 held dominance among vaccine-associated CD4 TCRs, which spanned spike.

The table came from immunoSEQ multiplex PCR; TCRdb's copy has only in-frame clones and leaves some out. The repertoire has about 93,000 clones, 80% to 90% of them found once; the top ten carry approximately 8%. J gave up 9 bases and V 6 bases, and 10 bases lay outside the gene matches. The CDR3 is 14 amino acids. Germline CDR1 reads SNHLY; CDR2 reads FYNNEI. Sequences were derived from peripheral blood, sampled on day 0 of AZD1222 vaccination. This chain links TRBV2 with TRBJ2-1, with TRBD2 identical over 8 bases. The source of this sequence is an adult in good health. The CDR3 DNA follows: TGTGCCAGCAGCGGTGTCGTAGCGGGAACTGAGCAGTTCTTC. Its translation: CASSGVVAGTEQFF.